What follows is one TCR beta chain and its context. The antigen it recognizes is unknown. No base qualities exist here, and no much larger clone lies one base off it. The data belong to a study of T cell changes during pregnancy in multiple sclerosis (dated by TCRdb to the late 2010s). About the full investigation: In women with multiple sclerosis, the researchers looked at how the T cell repertoire shifted as pregnancy progressed.

The library was made by the immunoSEQ multiplex PCR assay. Held by TCRdb, this immuneACCESS table contains in-frame sequences only and omits some clones. Under half of the omission traces to an unresolved V gene where checked; the cause of the rest is unknown. This sample holds about 68,000 clones; about nine tenths were observed only once. The ten largest clones represent approximately 1.5% of the sample. The input for sequencing was peripheral blood, taken in the third trimester of pregnancy. The sequence was obtained from a female donor with multiple sclerosis, enrolled in a pregnancy study.

The CDR3 protein is CASSIAAPDRALGQPQHF. In nucleotides, the sequence is TGTGCCAGTAGTATAGCGGCCCCGGACAGGGCCCTAGGGCAGCCCCAGCATTTT. This receptor chain uses TRBV19 and TRBJ1-5; 8 central bases correspond to TRBD1. The CDR3 runs 18 amino acids, cysteine and phenylalanine included. Of the read, only the CDR3 DNA is kept; its 54 bases are in frame from base 1. CDR1 and CDR2 (LNHDA, SQIVND) derive from the germline V gene (reference sequence). At the junction V is shortened by 1 base and J by 7 bases; bases outside the gene matches: 15.